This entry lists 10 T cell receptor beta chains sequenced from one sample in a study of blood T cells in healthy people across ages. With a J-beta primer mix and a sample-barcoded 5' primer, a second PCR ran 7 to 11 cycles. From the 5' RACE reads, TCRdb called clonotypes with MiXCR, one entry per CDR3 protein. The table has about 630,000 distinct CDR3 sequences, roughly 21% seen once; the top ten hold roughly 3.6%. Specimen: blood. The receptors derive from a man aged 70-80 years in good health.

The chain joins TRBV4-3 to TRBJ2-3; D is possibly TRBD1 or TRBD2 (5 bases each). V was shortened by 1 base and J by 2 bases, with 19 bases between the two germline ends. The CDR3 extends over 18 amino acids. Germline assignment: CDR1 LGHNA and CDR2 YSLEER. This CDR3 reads CASSQVGTAGRFTDTQYF. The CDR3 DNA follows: TGCGCCAGCAGCCAAGTCGGTACGGCAGGGAGATTCACAGATACGCAGTATTTT.

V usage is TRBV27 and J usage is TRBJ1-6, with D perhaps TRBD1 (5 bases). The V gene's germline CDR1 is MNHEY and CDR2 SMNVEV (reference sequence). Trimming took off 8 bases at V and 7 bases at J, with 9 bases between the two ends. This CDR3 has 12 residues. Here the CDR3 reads CASATDNSPLHF. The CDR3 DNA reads TGTGCCAGCGCGACAGACAATTCACCCCTCCACTTT.

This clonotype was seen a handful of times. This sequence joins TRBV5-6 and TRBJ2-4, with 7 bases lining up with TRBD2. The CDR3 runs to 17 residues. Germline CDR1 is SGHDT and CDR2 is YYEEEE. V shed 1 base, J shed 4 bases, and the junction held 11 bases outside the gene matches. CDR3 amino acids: CASSLYGLGGGKNIQYF. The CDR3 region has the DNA TGTGCCAGCAGCTTGTATGGGCTCGGGGGAGGGAAAAACATTCAGTACTTC.

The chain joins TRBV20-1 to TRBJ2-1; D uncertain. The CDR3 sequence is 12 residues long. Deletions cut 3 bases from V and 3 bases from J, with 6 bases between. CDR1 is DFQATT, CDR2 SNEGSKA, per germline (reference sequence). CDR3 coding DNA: TGCAGTGCTAGGGACGGCTACAATGAGCAGTTCTTC. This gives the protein CSARDGYNEQFF.

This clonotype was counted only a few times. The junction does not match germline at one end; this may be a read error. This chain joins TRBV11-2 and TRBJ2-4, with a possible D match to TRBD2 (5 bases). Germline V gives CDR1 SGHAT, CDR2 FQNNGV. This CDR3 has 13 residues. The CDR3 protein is CASGLGEVAGNYF. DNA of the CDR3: TGTGCCAGCGGCTTAGGCGAAGTGGCCGGGAATTACTTC.

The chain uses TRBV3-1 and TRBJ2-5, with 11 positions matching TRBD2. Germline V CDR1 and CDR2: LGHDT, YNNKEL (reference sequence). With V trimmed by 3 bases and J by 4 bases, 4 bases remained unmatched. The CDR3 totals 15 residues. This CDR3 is CASSQVAGGPETQYF. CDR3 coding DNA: TGTGCCAGCAGCCAGGTAGCGGGAGGGCCAGAGACCCAGTACTTC.

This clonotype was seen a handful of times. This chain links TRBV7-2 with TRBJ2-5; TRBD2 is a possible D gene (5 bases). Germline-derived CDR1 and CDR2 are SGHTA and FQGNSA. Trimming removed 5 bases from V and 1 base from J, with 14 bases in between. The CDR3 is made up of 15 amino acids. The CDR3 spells CASSIPRGVQETQYF. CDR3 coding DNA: TGTGCCAGCAGCATCCCCCGGGGAGTCCAAGAGACCCAGTACTTC. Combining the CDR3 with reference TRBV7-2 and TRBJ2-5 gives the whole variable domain GAGVSQSPSNKVTEKGKDVELRCDPISGHTALYWYRQSLGQGLEFLIYFQGNSAPDKSGLPSDRFSAERTGGSVSTLTIQRTQQEDSAVYLCASSIPRGVQETQYFGPGTRLLVL.

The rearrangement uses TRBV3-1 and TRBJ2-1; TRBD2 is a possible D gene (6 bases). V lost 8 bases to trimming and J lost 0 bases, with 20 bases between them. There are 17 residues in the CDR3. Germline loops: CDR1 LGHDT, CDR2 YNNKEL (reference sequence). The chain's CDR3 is CASGLAPRLSSYNEQFF. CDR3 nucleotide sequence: TGTGCCAGCGGGCTAGCGCCTAGACTCAGCTCCTACAATGAGCAGTTCTTC.

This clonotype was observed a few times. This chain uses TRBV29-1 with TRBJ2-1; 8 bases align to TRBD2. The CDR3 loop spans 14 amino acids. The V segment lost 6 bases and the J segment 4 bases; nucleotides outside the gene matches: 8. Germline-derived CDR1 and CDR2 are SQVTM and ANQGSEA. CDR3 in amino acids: CSVRSGSLYNEQFF. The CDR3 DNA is TGCAGCGTGAGGAGCGGGAGCCTGTACAATGAGCAGTTCTTC.

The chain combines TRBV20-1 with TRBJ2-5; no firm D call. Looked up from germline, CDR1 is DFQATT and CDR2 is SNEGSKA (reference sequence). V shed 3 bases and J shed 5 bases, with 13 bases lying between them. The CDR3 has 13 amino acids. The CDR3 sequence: CSASPVSRETQYF. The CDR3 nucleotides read TGCAGTGCTAGCCCTGTGAGTCGGGAGACCCAGTACTTC.